This T cell receptor beta chain was sequenced during a study of technical replicates of blood from a handful of donors. The V segment lost 5 bases and the J segment 0 bases; nucleotides outside the gene matches: 3. This CDR3 region has 15 residues. Per the germline V gene, CDR1 is MNHNY and CDR2 is SVGAGI (reference sequence). The data were produced by immunoSEQ multiplex PCR, yet TCRdb's version contains in-frame clones alone and is incomplete. The table lists around 89,000 clones, roughly 94% of them singletons, with 0.2% to 0.25% in the top ten. The J gene is TRBJ2-3, the V gene TRBV6-6; TRBD2 agrees at 9 bases. The specimen sequenced was T cells isolated from PBMCs. The clonotype comes from a human donor in good health. CDR3 in amino acids: CASSGLAPSTDTQYF. The CDR3 coding sequence is TGTGCCAGCAGTGGACTAGCGCCTAGCACAGATACGCAGTATTTT.